This T cell receptor beta chain was sequenced during a study of sequential checkpoint blockade in melanoma. This clone was seen only a few times. V dropped 3 bases and J dropped 2 bases, with 16 bases sitting between them. The V gene's germline CDR1 is MNHEY and CDR2 SMNVEV (reference sequence). This CDR3 comprises 16 residues. TCRdb's table, derived via immunoSEQ multiplex PCR, lists solely in-frame clones and lacks some. The sample contains roughly 30,000 clones, 83% of which appear only once. Treatment defined: randomized to nivolumab then ipilimumab (arm A) or the reverse (arm B). Sorted cells were live CD3+CD8+, lacking CD19 and CD56, from PBMCs.

This rearrangement joins TRBV27 to TRBJ1-1; possibly TRBD1 for D (5 bases). Sequenced material: CD8+ T cells sorted from blood (inferred from file names), taken from a patient given nivolumab and ipilimumab in sequence. The sequence was collected from a human donor with melanoma. The DNA of the CDR3 is TGTGCCAGCAGTTTCGTTTGGGGGGGATCCAACACTGAAGCTTTCTTT. Translated, it gives CASSFVWGGSNTEAFF.